One and the same sample provided the 22 T cell receptor beta chains below, sequenced in a study of blood T cell repertoires in COVID-19. Assay: immunoSEQ multiplex PCR; the TCRdb copy retains only in-frame clones and omits some. The table shows 80,000 to 95,000 clones, with over 80% occurring only once. Sequences were obtained from peripheral blood. These receptors all come from a woman over 75 with active or convalescent COVID-19.

CDR3 nucleotide sequence: TGTGCCAGCTCAATAAACCCGGGACTAGCGGGAAGCACAGATACGCAGTATTTT. It yields the protein CASSINPGLAGSTDTQYF. The chain links TRBV18 to TRBJ2-3; 13 bases agree with TRBD2. V gave up 5 bases and J gave up 0 bases; unmatched junction bases: 8. The CDR3 has 18 amino acids. Germline V gene data show CDR1 as KGHSH and CDR2 as LQKENI. Together with reference TRBV18 and TRBJ2-3, the CDR3 gives the full variable domain: NAGVMQNPRHLVRRRGQEARLRCSPMKGHSHVYWYRQLPEEGLKFMVYLQKENIIDESGMPKERFSAEFPKEGPSILRIQQVVRGDSAAYFCASSINPGLAGSTDTQYFGPGTRLTVL.

This sequence joins TRBV29-1 and TRBJ2-7; 10 bases are a match to TRBD1. The CDR3 is 13 residues long. V gave up 7 bases and J gave up 4 bases; unmatched junction bases: 7. CDR1 is SQVTM, CDR2 ANQGSEA, per germline. In DNA, the CDR3 is TGCAGCGCCCACGGACAGGGGGAATACGAGCAGTACTTC. This codes for CSAHGQGEYEQYF.

The chain has TRBV12-3 or TRBV12-4 and TRBJ1-4; a weak D match, TRBD1 (6 bases). Trimming cost V 5 bases and J 7 bases, with 11 bases left between them. The CDR3 runs 13 residues. CDR3 in DNA: TGTGCCAGCAGTGGCGACAGGAGTGAAAAACTGTTTTTT. Encoded protein: CASSGDRSEKLFF.

The chain employs TRBV15 and TRBJ2-7; D is perhaps TRBD1 (6 bases). Trimming left V 5 bases short and J 3 bases short, with 14 bases between. CDR3 size: 14 residues. Per the germline V gene, CDR1 is LNHNV and CDR2 is YYDKDF (reference sequence). The CDR3 DNA reads as TGTGCCACCAGCCTTCCAGGGGCTTTCTACGAGCAGTACTTC. It yields the protein CATSLPGAFYEQYF. Drawing the rest from reference TRBV15 and TRBJ2-7, the complete variable domain is DAMVIQNPRYQVTQFGKPVTLSCSQTLNHNVMYWYQQKSSQAPKLLFHYYDKDFNNEADTPDNFQSRRPNTSFCFLDIRSPGLGDTAMYLCATSLPGAFYEQYFGPGTRLTVT.

This clone was picked up one time. The chain is built from TRBV18 and TRBJ2-7; no reliable D call. This CDR3 is built from 14 residues. The V end was cut by 2 bases, the J end by 8 bases, with 16 bases between. Germline CDR1 KGHSH, CDR2 LQKENI. The CDR3 DNA reads TGTGCCAGCTCACCAGGTACTTCTCCTACGAAGCAGTACTTC. It encodes CASSPGTSPTKQYF. Using reference TRBV18 and TRBJ2-7 for the parts outside the CDR3, the full variable domain is NAGVMQNPRHLVRRRGQEARLRCSPMKGHSHVYWYRQLPEEGLKFMVYLQKENIIDESGMPKERFSAEFPKEGPSILRIQQVVRGDSAAYFCASSPGTSPTKQYFGPGTRLTVT.

This chain uses TRBV5-6 with TRBJ2-7; D perhaps matches TRBD2 (5 bases). CDR1 SGHDT and CDR2 YYEEEE come from the germline V gene. The CDR3 length is 18 residues. V lost 3 bases to trimming and J lost 6 bases, with 28 bases between them. The CDR3 loop is CASSSRATSRGFSAEQYF. Here the CDR3 DNA reads TGTGCCAGCAGCTCACGTGCTACGTCCCGGGGTTTTAGCGCCGAGCAGTACTTC.

CDR3 region: CASSVGTSGGKNNEQFF. CDR3 coding DNA: TGTGCCAGCAGCGTAGGGACTAGCGGGGGCAAGAACAATGAGCAGTTCTTC. J is TRBJ2-1 and V is TRBV9, with 13 nucleotides matching TRBD2. This CDR3 comprises 17 residues. The V gene end was trimmed by 0 bases and the J gene end by 5 bases; junction bases not matched to a gene: 5. Germline V gene sequence: CDR1 SGDLS, CDR2 YYNGEE.

The rearrangement joins TRBV6-1 to TRBJ1-5; D is perhaps TRBD1 (5 bases). The CDR3 is 18 amino acids. Trimming took 2 bases from V and 0 from J, leaving 17 bases between them. Germline assignment: CDR1 MNHNS and CDR2 SASEGT. DNA of the CDR3: TGTGCCAGCAGTGAACGGTGGTCCGGAGGGGATAGCAATCAGCCCCAGCATTTT. Translating it yields CASSERWSGGDSNQPQHF.

The chain carries TRBV28 and TRBJ1-6; D may be TRBD1 (5 bases). Germline CDR1 reads MDHEN; CDR2 reads SYDVKM. Trimming pared 7 bases from V and 0 bases from J, leaving 28 bases between. The CDR3 covers 21 residues. Here the CDR3 reads CASTTPGDVTHTVSYNSPLHF. CDR3 DNA sequence: TGTGCCAGCACTACCCCGGGGGACGTGACACATACTGTCTCCTATAATTCACCCCTCCACTTT.

J is TRBJ2-3 and V is TRBV7-9, with D possibly TRBD2 on 6 matching bases. From germline, CDR1 is SEHNR and CDR2 FQNEAQ (reference sequence). V lost 5 bases and J 6 bases, leaving 24 bases between the germline ends. The length of the CDR3 is 17 residues. CDR3 protein: CASSRGLRDSPGDTQYF. The CDR3 DNA follows: TGTGCCAGCAGCCGCGGCCTCAGGGACTCCCCTGGGGATACGCAGTATTTT. The variable domain in full, completed from reference TRBV7-9 and TRBJ2-3, reads DTGVSQNPRHKITKRGQNVTFRCDPISEHNRLYWYRQTLGQGPEFLTYFQNEAQLEKSRLLSDRFSAERPKGSFSTLEIQRTEQGDSAMYLCASSRGLRDSPGDTQYFGPGTRLTVL.

V gene TRBV6-6 combines with J gene TRBJ1-1, with a weak D call TRBD1 (6 bases). CDR1 is MNHNY and CDR2 is SVGAGI in the germline V gene (reference sequence). V gave up 6 bases and J gave up 2 bases, with 16 bases separating them. The CDR3 loop spans 15 amino acids. Here the CDR3 DNA reads TGTGCCAGCAGATATAACAGGGAGTTAAACACTGAAGCTTTCTTT. Translated: CASRYNRELNTEAFF.

V and J are TRBV7-9 and TRBJ1-2; 7 nucleotides match TRBD1. This CDR3 has 14 amino acids. From germline, CDR1 is SEHNR and CDR2 FQNEAQ (reference sequence). J gave up 6 bases and V 3 bases, and 7 bases lay outside the gene matches. The CDR3 is CASSFDRQGNGYTF. In nucleotides, the CDR3 is TGTGCCAGCAGCTTCGATCGACAGGGAAATGGCTACACCTTC. Based on the CDR3 plus reference TRBV7-9 and TRBJ1-2, the full variable domain is DTGVSQNPRHKITKRGQNVTFRCDPISEHNRLYWYRQTLGQGPEFLTYFQNEAQLEKSRLLSDRFSAERPKGSFSTLEIQRTEQGDSAMYLCASSFDRQGNGYTFGSGTRLTVV.

This clone was seen just once. The chain has TRBV30 and TRBJ1-1; tentative D call: TRBD1 (5 bases). V lost 3 bases and J lost 3, with 11 bases in between. Per germline, CDR1 GTSNPN and CDR2 SVGIG (reference sequence). The CDR3 is made up of 13 amino acids. The DNA for the CDR3 is TGTGCCTGGAGGGGGGGAAGGCACACTGAAGCTTTCTTT. Protein sequence: CAWRGGRHTEAFF.

This chain uses TRBV11-3 with TRBJ2-1; weak D call: TRBD1 (5 bases). Per the germline V gene, CDR1 is SGHNT and CDR2 is YENEEA. This CDR3 comprises 13 residues. Trimming removed 5 bases from V and 0 bases from J, with 5 bases in between. The CDR3 protein is CASSQGSYNEQFF. CDR3 nucleotide sequence: TGTGCCAGCAGCCAGGGCTCCTACAATGAGCAGTTCTTC.

The rearrangement uses TRBV15 and TRBJ2-7; D is ambiguous. The CDR3 consists of 12 residues. V was trimmed by 0 bases and J by 8 bases, leaving 8 bases between them. CDR1 and CDR2 from the germline V gene are LNHNV and YYDKDF (reference sequence). CDR3 DNA: TGTGCCACCAGCAGAGAGACACCCCAGCAGTACTTC. This gives the protein CATSRETPQQYF. The full variable domain, rest sourced from reference TRBV15 and TRBJ2-7, is DAMVIQNPRYQVTQFGKPVTLSCSQTLNHNVMYWYQQKSSQAPKLLFHYYDKDFNNEADTPDNFQSRRPNTSFCFLDIRSPGLGDTAMYLCATSRETPQQYFGPGTRLTVT.

Only one count was recorded for this clone. This sequence joins TRBV5-4 and TRBJ2-7, with D possibly being TRBD2 (6 bases). Trimming pared 0 bases from V and 5 bases from J, leaving 9 bases between. The germline gives CDR1 SGHNT, CDR2 YYREEE (reference sequence). There are 13 residues in the CDR3. CDR3 nucleotides: TGTGCCAGCAGCTTGGCCGGAGGGCACGAGCAGTACTTC. Its protein is CASSLAGGHEQYF. The full variable domain, in which reference TRBV5-4 and TRBJ2-7 provide the parts outside the CDR3, is ETGVTQSPTHLIKTRGQQVTLRCSSQSGHNTVSWYQQALGQGPQFIFQYYREEENGRGNFPPRFSGLQFPNYSSELNVNALELDDSALYLCASSLAGGHEQYFGPGTRLTVT.

As for this clone: Other nucleotide sequences from this sample produce the same CDR3. The V and J genes are TRBV5-1 and TRBJ2-5; 10 nucleotides match TRBD2. CDR1 and CDR2 (germline): SGHRS, YFSETQ. The V and J ends lost 4 bases and 1 base, in that order; junction bases with no gene match: 4. The CDR3 has 15 amino acids. CDR3 sequence reads: CASSLGLAVQETQYF. The CDR3 nucleotides read TGCGCCAGCAGCCTAGGACTAGCGGTCCAAGAGACCCAGTACTTC.

This chain links TRBV6-5 with TRBJ1-2, with 10 bases identical to TRBD1. Looked up from germline, CDR1 is MNHEY and CDR2 is SVGAGI. Trimming at V came to 2 bases and at J to 7 bases, leaving 4 bases not matched to a gene. CDR3 size: 14 residues. CDR3 residues: CASSYRRTGGGYTF. DNA of the CDR3: TGTGCCAGCAGTTACCGAAGGACAGGGGGTGGCTACACCTTC.

This clone was seen only once. The chain recombines TRBV6-5 with TRBJ2-7; 10 nucleotides align to TRBD1. Germline assignment: CDR1 MNHEY and CDR2 SVGAGI. The ends lost 4 bases at V and 6 bases at J; junction bases unmatched: 12. The CDR3 runs to 16 residues. CDR3: CASSSSSTGGGGEQYF. The CDR3 region has the DNA TGTGCCAGCAGTTCTAGCTCGACAGGGGGCGGAGGCGAGCAGTACTTC.

This chain connects TRBV6-1 to TRBJ1-3, with D possibly TRBD1 on 5 matching bases. Trimming shortened V by 2 bases and J by 1 base, and 18 bases separated the two germline ends. Germline assignment: CDR1 MNHNS and CDR2 SASEGT. The CDR3 extends over 18 amino acids. The CDR3 sequence is CASSEMAGMSSSGNTIYF. CDR3 DNA sequence: TGTGCCAGCAGTGAAATGGCAGGGATGAGCTCATCTGGAAACACCATATATTTT.

In its sample, this clone was seen once. V and J are TRBV19 and TRBJ2-1, with a tentative D call TRBD1 (6 bases). The germline V gene encodes CDR1 LNHDA and CDR2 SQIVND (reference sequence). The CDR3 loop spans 18 amino acids. Trimming stripped 3 bases from V and 5 bases from J, with 23 bases between. CDR3 sequence (DNA): TGTGCCAGTAGTATTCGGGCAGGGGCTTTGTTCAAGGACAATGAGCAGTTCTTC. Amino acids: CASSIRAGALFKDNEQFF.

The V gene is TRBV5-6, the J gene TRBJ1-2; D ambiguous. The CDR3 covers 11 residues. V was cut by 0 bases and J by 7 bases, with 4 bases left in between. Germline-derived CDR1 and CDR2 are SGHDT and YYEEEE. The CDR3 region has the DNA TGTGCCAGCAGCTTGGAGAGTGGCTACACCTTC. It yields the protein CASSLESGYTF.